This TCR beta chain is drawn from a study of blood T cell repertoires in COVID-19. Original data processing: Amplification from reference gene primers served as the basis for estimated nucleated cell counts. Generated by immunoSEQ multiplex PCR, the TCRdb table keeps only in-frame clones and is missing some. V and J calls and clone size follow that table, whereas D and trimming were derived from the DNA. The data hold 190,000 or so clones, with more than 70% observed a single time. After removal of 4 bases from V and 5 bases from J, the junction contained 5 bases not matched to a gene. CDR1 and CDR2 from the germline V gene are SGHDN and FVKESK. The CDR3 is made up of 16 amino acids.

The material sequenced was peripheral blood. The rearrangement uses TRBV14 and TRBJ2-2, with 12 positions matching TRBD2. The clonotype originates from a man aged 40-49 years with active or convalescent COVID-19. The CDR3 loop reads CASSRLAGAVTGELFF. The CDR3 region has the DNA TGTGCCAGCAGCCGACTAGCGGGGGCCGTTACCGGGGAGCTGTTTTTT.